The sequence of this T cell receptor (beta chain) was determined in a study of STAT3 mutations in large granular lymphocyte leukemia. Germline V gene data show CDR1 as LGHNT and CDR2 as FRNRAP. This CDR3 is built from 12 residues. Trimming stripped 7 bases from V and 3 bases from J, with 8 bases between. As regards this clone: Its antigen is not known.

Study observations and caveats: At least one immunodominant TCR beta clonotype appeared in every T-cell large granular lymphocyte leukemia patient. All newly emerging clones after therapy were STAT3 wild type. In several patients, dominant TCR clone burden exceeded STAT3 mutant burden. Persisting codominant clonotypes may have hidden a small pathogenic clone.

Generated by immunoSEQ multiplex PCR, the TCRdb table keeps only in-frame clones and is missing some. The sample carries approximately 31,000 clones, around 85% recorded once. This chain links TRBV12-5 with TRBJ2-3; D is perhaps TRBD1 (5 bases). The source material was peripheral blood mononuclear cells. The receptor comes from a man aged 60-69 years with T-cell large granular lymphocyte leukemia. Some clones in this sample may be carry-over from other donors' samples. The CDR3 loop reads CASARDTDTQYF. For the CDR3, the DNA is TGTGCTAGTGCCAGGGATACAGATACGCAGTATTTT.